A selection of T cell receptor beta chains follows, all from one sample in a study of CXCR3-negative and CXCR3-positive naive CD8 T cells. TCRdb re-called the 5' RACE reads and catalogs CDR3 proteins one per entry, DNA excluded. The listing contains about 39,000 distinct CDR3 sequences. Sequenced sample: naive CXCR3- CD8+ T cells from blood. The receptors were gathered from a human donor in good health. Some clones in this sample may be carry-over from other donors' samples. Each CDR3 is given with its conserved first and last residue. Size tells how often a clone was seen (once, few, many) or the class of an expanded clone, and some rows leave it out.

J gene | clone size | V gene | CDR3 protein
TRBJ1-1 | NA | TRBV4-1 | CASSPITGVETEAFF
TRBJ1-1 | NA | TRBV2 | CAVQVPGDTEAFF
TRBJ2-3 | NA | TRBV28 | CASKLGPDTQYF
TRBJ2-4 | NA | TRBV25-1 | CASSEYKLGGQPKNIQYF
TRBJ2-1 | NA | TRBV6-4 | CASSDSAGGYNEQFF
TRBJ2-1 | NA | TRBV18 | CASSPLRGEQFF
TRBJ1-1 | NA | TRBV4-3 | CASSQSYNLNTEAFF
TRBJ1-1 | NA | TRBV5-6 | CASSFLGEGTEAFF
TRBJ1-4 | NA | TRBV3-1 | CASSQDYKVGSPNEKLFF
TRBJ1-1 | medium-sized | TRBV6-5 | CASSFHRETEAFF
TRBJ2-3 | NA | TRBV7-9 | CASKRTDTQYF
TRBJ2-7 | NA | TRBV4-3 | CASSQATSGGSVQYF
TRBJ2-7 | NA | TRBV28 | CASSPEGGTYEQYF
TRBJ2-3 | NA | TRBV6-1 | CASSYLTDTQYF
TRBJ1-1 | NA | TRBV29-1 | CSVGHEGTEAFF
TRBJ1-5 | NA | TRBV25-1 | CASSARDSDYQPQHF
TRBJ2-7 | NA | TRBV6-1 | CASNPLPTGHHEQYF